The clone carrying this TCR beta chain has a single count. Its target is not known. The data were produced by immunoSEQ multiplex PCR, yet TCRdb's version contains in-frame clones alone and is incomplete. The sample records approximately 340,000 clones, around 90% being singletons. These data are taken from a study of Ad26.COV2.S vaccination and SARS-CoV-2 variants. Study-level findings and limits: Similar non-spike TCR breadth was observed in recipients of vaccine and of placebo. CD8+ and CD4+ T cells specific for spike reportedly responded with substantial breadth after vaccination. Analytic work on TCR breadth and depth might have understated the full extent of total T cell responses. Higher spike-specific TCR breadth was found in vaccine recipients than in placebo recipients.

The clonotype was recovered from a human donor who had recovered from COVID-19. Sequenced here: peripheral blood, sampled after recovery from COVID-19.

CDR3 sequence: CASSRTGAINADTQYF. In DNA form, the CDR3 reads TGTGCCAGCAGCCGGACAGGGGCGATTAATGCAGATACGCAGTATTTT. The chain couples TRBV7-8 to TRBJ2-3; TRBD1 matches 9 bases. The CDR3 runs 16 residues. After removal of 5 bases from V and 4 bases from J, the junction contained 10 bases not matched to a gene. Germline loops: CDR1 SGHVS, CDR2 FQNEAQ.